The entry below gives a single TCR beta chain sequence along with its context. As yet, its antigen is unknown. The CDR3 spans 13 residues. The V and J ends lost 2 bases and 4 bases respectively, with 8 bases between them. Looked up from germline, CDR1 is SGHNT and CDR2 is YENEEA. Only in-frame clones appear in the TCRdb table, and some are missing; sequencing was by immunoSEQ multiplex PCR. This sample has fewer than 40,000 clones; 78% occur once, and the top ten carry about 40%. This specimen comes from a study of T cells in localized non-small cell lung cancer. Findings and caveats of the study: Paired adjacent lung recovered a median roughly 50 of the top 100 tumor clones. Sequencing covered just one tumor region, so heterogeneity cannot be ruled out. There was higher T cell clonality in uninvolved adjacent lung than in tumor, and it was highest there. The study linked higher blood T cell density to longer overall survival.

The receptor was isolated from a male donor aged 60 or over with stage II squamous cell lung carcinoma. The chain is built from TRBV11-3 and TRBJ1-1; D is perhaps TRBD1 (6 bases). Sequencing used peripheral blood, obtained before any cancer treatment. CDR3 loop: CASSLLGGTEAFF. CDR3 in DNA: TGTGCCAGCAGCTTATTAGGGGGCACTGAAGCTTTCTTT.